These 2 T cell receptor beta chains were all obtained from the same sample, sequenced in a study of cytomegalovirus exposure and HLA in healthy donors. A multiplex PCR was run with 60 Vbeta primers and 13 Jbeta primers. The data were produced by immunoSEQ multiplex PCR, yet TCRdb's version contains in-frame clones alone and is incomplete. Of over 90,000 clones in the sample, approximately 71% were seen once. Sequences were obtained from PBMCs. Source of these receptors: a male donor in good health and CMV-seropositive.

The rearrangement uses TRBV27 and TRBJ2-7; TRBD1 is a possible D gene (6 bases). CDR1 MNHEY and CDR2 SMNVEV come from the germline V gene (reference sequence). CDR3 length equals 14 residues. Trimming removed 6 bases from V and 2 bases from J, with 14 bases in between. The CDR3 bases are TGTGCCAGCAGCTCTCACAGGGAACCCTACGAGCAGTACTTC. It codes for CASSSHREPYEQYF.

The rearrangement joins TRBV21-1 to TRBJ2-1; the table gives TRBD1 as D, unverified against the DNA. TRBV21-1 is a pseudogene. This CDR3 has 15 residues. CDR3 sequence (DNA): TGTGCCAGCAGCAAAGGGACAGGAGATTGGGATGAGCAGTTCTTC. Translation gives CASSKGTGDWDEQFF.